Sequencing of this TCR beta chain was carried out in a study of T-cell reconstitution after alpha-beta-depleted transplantation in children. This CDR3 has 14 amino acids. V lost 0 bases, J lost 0 bases, and 7 bases lay in between. CDR1 SGHRS and CDR2 YFSETQ come from the germline V gene. Unique molecular identifiers were incorporated into the prepared TCRbeta library. MiXCR, run by TCRdb on the PCR reads, gives a single entry per CDR3 protein. The sample carries around 360,000 distinct CDR3 sequences, 9% to 12% recorded once. This clonotype was counted at least ten times. This chain links TRBV5-1 with TRBJ2-7; D is perhaps TRBD1 or TRBD2 (5 bases each). This TCR derives from a human donor who donated a stem cell graft to a child with acute lymphoblastic leukemia. The material sequenced was PBMCs from the stem cell graft donor, taken from the stem cell graft. In DNA, the CDR3 is TGCGCCAGCAGCTTGGAGGGACGCTCCTACGAGCAGTACTTC. It is translated as CASSLEGRSYEQYF.